The 2 T cell receptor beta chains reported below all come from one sample, sequenced in a study of cytomegalovirus exposure and HLA in healthy donors. Vbeta (60) and Jbeta (13) primers were used in the PCR. Method: immunoSEQ multiplex PCR; TCRdb's copy keeps in-frame clones and lacks some. Of 130,000 or so clones in the sample, 70% to 80% are singletons; the top ten hold less than 4%. The material sequenced was PBMCs. These receptors came from a man aged 25-40 years in good health and CMV-seronegative.

The chain combines TRBV7-9 with TRBJ2-5, with 13 bases identical to TRBD2. Germline CDR1 SEHNR, CDR2 FQNEAQ (reference sequence). V dropped 5 bases and J dropped 3; count of bases not matched to a gene: 12. CDR3 length equals 18 residues. The CDR3 loop reads CASSPYERGTSGEETQYF. The DNA for the CDR3 is TGTGCCAGCAGCCCCTACGAGCGGGGGACTAGCGGGGAAGAGACCCAGTACTTC.

V usage is TRBV10-3 and J usage is TRBJ2-5; TRBD2 matches at 9 bases. Germline loops: CDR1 ENHRY, CDR2 SYGVKD. Unmatched junction bases numbered 12, after V lost 5 bases and J lost 5 bases. This CDR3 has 16 amino acids. The CDR3 here is CAISSSGVNLRETQYF. The CDR3 bases are TGTGCCATCAGTTCTAGCGGGGTAAACCTCCGGGAGACCCAGTACTTC.